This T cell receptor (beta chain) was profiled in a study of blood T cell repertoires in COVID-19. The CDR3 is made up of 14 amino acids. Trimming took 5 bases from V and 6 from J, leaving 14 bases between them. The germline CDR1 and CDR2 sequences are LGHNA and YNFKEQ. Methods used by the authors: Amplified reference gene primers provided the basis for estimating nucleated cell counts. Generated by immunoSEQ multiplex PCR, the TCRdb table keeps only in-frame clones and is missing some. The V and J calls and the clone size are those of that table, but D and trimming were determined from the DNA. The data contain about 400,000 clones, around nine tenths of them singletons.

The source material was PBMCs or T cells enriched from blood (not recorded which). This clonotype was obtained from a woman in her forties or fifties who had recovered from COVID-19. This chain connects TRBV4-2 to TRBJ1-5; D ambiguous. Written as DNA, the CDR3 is TGTGCCAGCAGCGCTGCGGAGGGCGGTCAGCCCCAGCATTTT. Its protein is CASSAAEGGQPQHF.